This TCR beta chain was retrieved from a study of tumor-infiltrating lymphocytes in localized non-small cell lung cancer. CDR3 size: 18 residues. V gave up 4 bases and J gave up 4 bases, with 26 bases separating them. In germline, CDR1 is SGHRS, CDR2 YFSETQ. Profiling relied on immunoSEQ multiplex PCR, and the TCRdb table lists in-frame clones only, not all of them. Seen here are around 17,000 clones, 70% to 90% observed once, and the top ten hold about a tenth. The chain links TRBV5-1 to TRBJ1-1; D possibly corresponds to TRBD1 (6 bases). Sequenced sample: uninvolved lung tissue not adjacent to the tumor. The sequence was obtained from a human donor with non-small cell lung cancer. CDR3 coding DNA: TGCGCCAGCAGCGCCTCTCCCCAGGGGCGAGTTCAGGCCACTGAAGCTTTCTTT. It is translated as CASSASPQGRVQATEAFF.